This paragraph covers one T cell receptor beta chain sequence. Using immunoSEQ multiplex PCR, the repertoire was profiled, and TCRdb retains in-frame clones only, with some absent. In the table there are more than 200,000 clones, roughly 83% of which are singletons. This sample was included in a study of blood T cell repertoires in COVID-19. Per the germline V gene, CDR1 is SGHRS and CDR2 is YFSETQ. With V trimmed by 0 bases and J by 0 bases, 3 bases remained unmatched. The CDR3 consists of 15 residues. This receptor was identified in a middle-aged man with acute or convalescent COVID-19. This chain connects TRBV5-1 to TRBJ2-7; 7 bases fit TRBD1. The sequencing input was peripheral blood. This chain's CDR3 is CASSLETGSSYEQYF. The CDR3 DNA reads as TGCGCCAGCAGCTTGGAGACAGGGAGCTCCTACGAGCAGTACTTC.